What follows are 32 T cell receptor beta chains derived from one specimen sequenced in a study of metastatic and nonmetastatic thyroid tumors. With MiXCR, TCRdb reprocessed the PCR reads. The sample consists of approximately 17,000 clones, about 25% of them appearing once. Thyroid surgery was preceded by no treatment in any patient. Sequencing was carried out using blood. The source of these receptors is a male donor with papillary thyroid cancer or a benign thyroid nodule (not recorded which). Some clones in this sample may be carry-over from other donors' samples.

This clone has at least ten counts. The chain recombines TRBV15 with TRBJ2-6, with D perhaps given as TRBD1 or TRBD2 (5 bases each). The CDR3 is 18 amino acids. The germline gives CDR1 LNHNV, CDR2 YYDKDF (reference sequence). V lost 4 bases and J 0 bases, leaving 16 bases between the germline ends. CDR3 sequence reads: CATSTRDRGLSGANVLTF. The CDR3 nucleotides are TGTGCCACCAGCACCAGGGATCGGGGTCTCTCTGGGGCCAACGTCCTGACTTTC.

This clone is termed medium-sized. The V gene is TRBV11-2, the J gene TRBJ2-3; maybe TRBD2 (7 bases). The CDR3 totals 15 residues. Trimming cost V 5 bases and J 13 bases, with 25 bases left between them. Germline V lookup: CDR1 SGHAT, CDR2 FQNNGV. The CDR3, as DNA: TGTGCCAGCAGCCCAGGGTCGGGGGGCCAGAGAAGGGAGTATTTT. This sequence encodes CASSPGSGGQRREYF.

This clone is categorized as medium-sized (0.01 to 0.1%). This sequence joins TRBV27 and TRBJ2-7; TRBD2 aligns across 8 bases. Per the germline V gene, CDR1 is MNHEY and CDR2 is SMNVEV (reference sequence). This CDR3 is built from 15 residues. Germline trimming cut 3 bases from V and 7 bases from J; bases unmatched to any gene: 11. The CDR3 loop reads CASSFSSGGVGEQYF. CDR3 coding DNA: TGTGCCAGCAGTTTTTCATCCGGGGGGGTTGGAGAGCAGTACTTC.

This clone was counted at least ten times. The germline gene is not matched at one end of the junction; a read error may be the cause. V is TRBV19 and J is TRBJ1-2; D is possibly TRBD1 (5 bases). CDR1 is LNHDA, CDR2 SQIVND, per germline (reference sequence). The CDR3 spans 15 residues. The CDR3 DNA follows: TGTACCAGTAGTCTGCGGCGGGACGGCAACTATGGCTACACCTTC. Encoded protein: CTSSLRRDGNYGYTF. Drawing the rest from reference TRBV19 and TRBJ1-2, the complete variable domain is DGGITQSPKYLFRKEGQNVTLSCEQNLNHDAMYWYRQDPGQGLRLIYYSQIVNDFQKGDIAEGYSVSREKKESFPLTVTSAQKNPTAFYLCTSSLRRDGNYGYTFGSGTRLTVV.

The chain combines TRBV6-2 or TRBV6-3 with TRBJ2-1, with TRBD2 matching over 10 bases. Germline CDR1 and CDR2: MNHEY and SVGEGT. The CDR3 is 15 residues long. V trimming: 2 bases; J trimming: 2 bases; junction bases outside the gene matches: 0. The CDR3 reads CASSYTSGTYNEQFF. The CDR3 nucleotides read TGTGCCAGCAGTTACACTAGCGGGACCTACAATGAGCAGTTCTTC.

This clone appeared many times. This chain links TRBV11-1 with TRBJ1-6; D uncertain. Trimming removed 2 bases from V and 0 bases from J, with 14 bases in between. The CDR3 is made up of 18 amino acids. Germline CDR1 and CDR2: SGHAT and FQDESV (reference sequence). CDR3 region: CASSLTAEVHSYNSPLHF. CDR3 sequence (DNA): TGTGCCAGCAGCTTAACCGCCGAAGTCCACTCCTATAATTCACCCCTCCACTTT.

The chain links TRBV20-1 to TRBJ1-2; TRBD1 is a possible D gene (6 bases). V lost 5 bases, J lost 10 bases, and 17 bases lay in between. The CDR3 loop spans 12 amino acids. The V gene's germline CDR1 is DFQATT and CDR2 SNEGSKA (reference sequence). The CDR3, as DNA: TGCAGTGCTTTGGGGGCATCCATTTTCTACACCTTC. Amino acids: CSALGASIFYTF.

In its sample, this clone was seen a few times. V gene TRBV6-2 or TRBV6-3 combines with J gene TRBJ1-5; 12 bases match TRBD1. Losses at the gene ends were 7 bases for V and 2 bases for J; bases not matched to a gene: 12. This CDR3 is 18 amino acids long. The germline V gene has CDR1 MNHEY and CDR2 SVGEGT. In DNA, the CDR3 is TGTGCCAGCAATACAAGGGACAGGGGGCGCACGGGCAATCAGCCCCAGCATTTT. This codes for CASNTRDRGRTGNQPQHF.

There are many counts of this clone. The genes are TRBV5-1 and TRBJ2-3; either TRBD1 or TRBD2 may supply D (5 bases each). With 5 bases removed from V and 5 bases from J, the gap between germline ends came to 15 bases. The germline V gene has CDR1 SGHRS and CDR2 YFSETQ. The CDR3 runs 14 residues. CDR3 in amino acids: CASRVGPSQDTQYF. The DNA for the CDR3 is TGCGCCAGCAGGGTGGGACCCTCTCAAGATACGCAGTATTTT. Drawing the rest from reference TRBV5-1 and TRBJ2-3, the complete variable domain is KAGVTQTPRYLIKTRGQQVTLSCSPISGHRSVSWYQQTPGQGLQFLFEYFSETQRNKGNFPGRFSGRQFSNSRSEMNVSTLELGDSALYLCASRVGPSQDTQYFGPGTRLTVL.

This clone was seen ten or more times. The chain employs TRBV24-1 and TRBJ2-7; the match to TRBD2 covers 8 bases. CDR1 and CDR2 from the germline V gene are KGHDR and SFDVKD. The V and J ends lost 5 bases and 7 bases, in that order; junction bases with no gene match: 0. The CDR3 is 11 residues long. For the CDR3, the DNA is TGTGCCACCAGTGTAGCGGGAGAGCAGTACTTC. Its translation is CATSVAGEQYF.

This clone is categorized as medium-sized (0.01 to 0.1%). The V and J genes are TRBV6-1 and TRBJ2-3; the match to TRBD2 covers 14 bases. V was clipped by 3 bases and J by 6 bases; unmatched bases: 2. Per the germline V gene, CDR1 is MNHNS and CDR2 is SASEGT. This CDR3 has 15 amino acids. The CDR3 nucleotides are TGTGCCAGCAGTGAGACTAGCGGGGGGGTGGATACGCAGTATTTT. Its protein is CASSETSGGVDTQYF.

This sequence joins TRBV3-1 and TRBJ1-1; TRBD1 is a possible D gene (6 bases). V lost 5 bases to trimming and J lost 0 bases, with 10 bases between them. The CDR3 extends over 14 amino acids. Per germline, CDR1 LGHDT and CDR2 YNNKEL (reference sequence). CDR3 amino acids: CASSYGQMNTEAFF. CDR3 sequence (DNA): TGTGCCAGCAGCTACGGACAGATGAACACTGAAGCTTTCTTT.

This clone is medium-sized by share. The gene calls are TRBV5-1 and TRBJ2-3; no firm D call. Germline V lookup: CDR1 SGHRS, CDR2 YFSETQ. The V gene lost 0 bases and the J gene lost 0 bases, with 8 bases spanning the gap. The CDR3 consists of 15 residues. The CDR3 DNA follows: TGCGCCAGCAGCTTGGTTGTTGGAAGCACAGATACGCAGTATTTT. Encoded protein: CASSLVVGSTDTQYF. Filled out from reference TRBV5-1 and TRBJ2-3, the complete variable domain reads KAGVTQTPRYLIKTRGQQVTLSCSPISGHRSVSWYQQTPGQGLQFLFEYFSETQRNKGNFPGRFSGRQFSNSRSEMNVSTLELGDSALYLCASSLVVGSTDTQYFGPGTRLTVL.

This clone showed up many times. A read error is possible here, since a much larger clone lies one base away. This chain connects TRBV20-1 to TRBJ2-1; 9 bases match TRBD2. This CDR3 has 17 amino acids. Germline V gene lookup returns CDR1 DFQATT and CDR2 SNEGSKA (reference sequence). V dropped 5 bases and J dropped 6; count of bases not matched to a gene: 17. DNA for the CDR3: TGCAGTGCTGGACTACCTGTCGCGGGAGGGTCCCGCAATGAGCAGTTCTTC. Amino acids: CSAGLPVAGGSRNEQFF.

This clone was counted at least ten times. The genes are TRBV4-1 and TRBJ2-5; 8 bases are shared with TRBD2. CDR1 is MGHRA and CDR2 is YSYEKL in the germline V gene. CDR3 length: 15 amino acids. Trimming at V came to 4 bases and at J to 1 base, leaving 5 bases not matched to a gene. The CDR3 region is CASSLGGTSQETQYF. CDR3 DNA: TGCGCCAGCAGCCTCGGCGGGACTAGCCAAGAGACCCAGTACTTC.

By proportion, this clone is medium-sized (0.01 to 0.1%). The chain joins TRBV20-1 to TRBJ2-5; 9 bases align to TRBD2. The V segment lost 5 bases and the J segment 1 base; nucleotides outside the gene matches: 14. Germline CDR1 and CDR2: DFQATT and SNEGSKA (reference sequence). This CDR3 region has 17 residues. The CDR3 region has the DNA TGCAGTGCTTACAGTCAATTTAGCGGGAGCACCCAAGAGACCCAGTACTTC. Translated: CSAYSQFSGSTQETQYF.

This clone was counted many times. This chain's CDR3 is CASSLPFGSGGPYEQYF. DNA for the CDR3: TGTGCCAGCAGCTTGCCGTTTGGTAGCGGGGGGCCCTACGAGCAGTACTTC. The chain links TRBV5-6 to TRBJ2-7; the match to TRBD2 covers 10 bases. Per germline, CDR1 SGHDT and CDR2 YYEEEE. CDR3 length equals 17 residues. V was clipped by 1 base and J by 2 bases; unmatched bases: 9.

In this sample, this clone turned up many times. As DNA, the CDR3 is TGTGCCAGACTAGACAGGGCCCAAGAGACCCAGTACTTC. It codes for CARLDRAQETQYF. V gene TRBV5-5 combines with J gene TRBJ2-5; 7 bases are a match to TRBD1. Trimming cost V 8 bases and J 1 base; bases outside gene matches: 5. The CDR3 is 13 amino acids. Germline CDR1 and CDR2: SGHKS and YYEKEE (reference sequence).

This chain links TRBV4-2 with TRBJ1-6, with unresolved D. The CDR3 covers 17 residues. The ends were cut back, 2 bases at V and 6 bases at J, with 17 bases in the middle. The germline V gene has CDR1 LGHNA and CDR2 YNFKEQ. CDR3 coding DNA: TGTGCCAGCAGCCAAATGATGGAGGGAGAGAGTAATTCACCCCTCCACTTT. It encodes CASSQMMEGESNSPLHF.

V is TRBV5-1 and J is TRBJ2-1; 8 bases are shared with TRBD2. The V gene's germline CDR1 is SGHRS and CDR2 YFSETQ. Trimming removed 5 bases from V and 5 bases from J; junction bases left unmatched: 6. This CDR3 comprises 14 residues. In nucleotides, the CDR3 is TGCGCCAGCAGAAGGCTAGCGGGTAACAATGAGCAGTTCTTC. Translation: CASRRLAGNNEQFF.

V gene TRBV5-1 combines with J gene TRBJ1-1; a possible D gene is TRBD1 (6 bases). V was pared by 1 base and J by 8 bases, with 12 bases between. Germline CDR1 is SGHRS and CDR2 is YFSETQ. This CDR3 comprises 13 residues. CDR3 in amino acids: CASSLPEDREAFF. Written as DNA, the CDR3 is TGCGCCAGCAGCTTGCCAGAGGACAGAGAAGCTTTCTTT.

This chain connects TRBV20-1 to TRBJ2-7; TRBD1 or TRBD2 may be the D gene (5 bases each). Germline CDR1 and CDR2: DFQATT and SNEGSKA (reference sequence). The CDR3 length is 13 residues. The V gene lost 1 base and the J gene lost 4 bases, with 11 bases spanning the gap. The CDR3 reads CSARGGTGYEQYF. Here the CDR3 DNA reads TGCAGTGCTAGAGGGGGGACGGGGTACGAGCAGTACTTC.

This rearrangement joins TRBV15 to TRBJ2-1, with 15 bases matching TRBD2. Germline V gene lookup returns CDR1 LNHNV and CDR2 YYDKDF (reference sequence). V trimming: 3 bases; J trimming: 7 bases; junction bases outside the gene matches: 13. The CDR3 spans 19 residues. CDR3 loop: CATSRGWTSGRVGGNEQFF. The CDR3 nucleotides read TGTGCCACCAGCAGGGGGTGGACTAGCGGGAGGGTCGGGGGGAATGAGCAGTTCTTC.

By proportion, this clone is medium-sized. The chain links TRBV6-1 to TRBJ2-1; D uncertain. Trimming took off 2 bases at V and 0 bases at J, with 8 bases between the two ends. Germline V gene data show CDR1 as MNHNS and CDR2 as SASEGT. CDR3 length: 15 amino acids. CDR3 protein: CASSETRSSYNEQFF. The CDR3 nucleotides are TGTGCCAGCAGTGAAACACGGAGCTCCTACAATGAGCAGTTCTTC.

CDR3 coding DNA: TGTGCCAGCAGCTTGGGGGGGAACCCCTACGAGCAGTACTTC. It specifies CASSLGGNPYEQYF. V is TRBV7-9 and J is TRBJ2-7; 7 nucleotides agree with TRBD2. After removal of 3 bases from V and 2 bases from J, the junction contained 4 bases not matched to a gene. The CDR3 loop spans 14 amino acids. Germline CDR1 is SEHNR and CDR2 is FQNEAQ (reference sequence).

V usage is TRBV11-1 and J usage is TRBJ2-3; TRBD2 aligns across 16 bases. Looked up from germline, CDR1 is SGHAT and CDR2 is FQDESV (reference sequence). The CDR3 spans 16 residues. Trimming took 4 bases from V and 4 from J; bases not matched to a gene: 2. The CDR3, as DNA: TGTGCCAGCAGCTCCGGGACTAGCGGGGGGGCAGATACGCAGTATTTT. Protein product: CASSSGTSGGADTQYF.

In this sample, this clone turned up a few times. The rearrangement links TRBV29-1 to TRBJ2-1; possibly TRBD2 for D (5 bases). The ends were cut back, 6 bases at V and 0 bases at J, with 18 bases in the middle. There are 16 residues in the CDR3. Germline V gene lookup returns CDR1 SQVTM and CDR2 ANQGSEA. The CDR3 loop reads CSVRGSLPSSYNEQFF. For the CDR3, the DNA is TGCAGCGTCCGAGGGTCTCTCCCTAGCTCCTACAATGAGCAGTTCTTC.

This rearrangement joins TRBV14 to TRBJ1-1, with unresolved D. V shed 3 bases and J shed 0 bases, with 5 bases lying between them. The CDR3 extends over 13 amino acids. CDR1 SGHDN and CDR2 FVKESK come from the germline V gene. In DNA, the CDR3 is TGTGCCAGCAGCCACATTATGAACACTGAAGCTTTCTTT. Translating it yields CASSHIMNTEAFF. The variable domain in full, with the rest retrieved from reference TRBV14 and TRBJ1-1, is EAGVTQFPSHSVIEKGQTVTLRCDPISGHDNLYWYRRVMGKEIKFLLHFVKESKQDESGMPNNRFLAERTGGTYSTLKVQPAELEDSGVYFCASSHIMNTEAFFGQGTRLTVV.

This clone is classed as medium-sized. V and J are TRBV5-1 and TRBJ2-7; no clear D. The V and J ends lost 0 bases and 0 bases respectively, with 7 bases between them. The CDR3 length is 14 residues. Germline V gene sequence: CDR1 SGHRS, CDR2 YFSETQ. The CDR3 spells CASSLDSSSYEQYF. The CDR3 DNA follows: TGCGCCAGCAGCTTGGACAGCAGCTCCTACGAGCAGTACTTC.

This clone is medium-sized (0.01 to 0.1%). CDR3 sequence: CASSLDRDRGFEQYF. The CDR3 nucleotides read TGTGCCAGCAGCTTAGACCGGGACAGGGGGTTCGAGCAGTACTTC. V is TRBV13 and J is TRBJ2-7; TRBD1 matches 11 bases. The CDR3 is 15 residues long. The germline CDR1 and CDR2 sequences are PRHDT and FYEKMQ (reference sequence). J lost 6 bases, V lost 1 base, and 5 bases had no gene match.

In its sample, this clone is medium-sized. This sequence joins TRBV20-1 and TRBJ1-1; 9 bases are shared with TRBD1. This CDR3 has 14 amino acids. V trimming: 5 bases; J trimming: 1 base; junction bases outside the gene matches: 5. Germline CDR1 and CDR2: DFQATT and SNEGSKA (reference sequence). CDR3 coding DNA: TGCAGTGCTCCTAACAGGGGGCGGAACACTGAAGCTTTCTTT. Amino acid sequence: CSAPNRGRNTEAFF.

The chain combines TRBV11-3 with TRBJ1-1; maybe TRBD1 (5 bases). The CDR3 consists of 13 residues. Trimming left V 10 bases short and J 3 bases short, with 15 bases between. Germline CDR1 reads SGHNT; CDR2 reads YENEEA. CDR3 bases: TGTGCCACTCAAGGGTTGACAGACACTGAAGCTTTCTTT. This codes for CATQGLTDTEAFF.